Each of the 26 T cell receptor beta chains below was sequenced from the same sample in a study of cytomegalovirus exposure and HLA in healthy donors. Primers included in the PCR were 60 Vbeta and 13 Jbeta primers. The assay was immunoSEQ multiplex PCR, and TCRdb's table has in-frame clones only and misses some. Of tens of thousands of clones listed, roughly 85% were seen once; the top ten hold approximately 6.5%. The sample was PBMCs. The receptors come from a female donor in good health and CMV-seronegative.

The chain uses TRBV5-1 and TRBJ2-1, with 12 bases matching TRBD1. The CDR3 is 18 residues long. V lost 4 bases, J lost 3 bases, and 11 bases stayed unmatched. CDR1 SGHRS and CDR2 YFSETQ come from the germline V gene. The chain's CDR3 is CASSPGTGGLSFYNEQFF. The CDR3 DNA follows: TGCGCCAGCAGCCCTGGGACAGGGGGCTTGAGCTTCTACAATGAGCAGTTCTTC. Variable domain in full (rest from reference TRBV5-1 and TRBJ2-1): KAGVTQTPRYLIKTRGQQVTLSCSPISGHRSVSWYQQTPGQGLQFLFEYFSETQRNKGNFPGRFSGRQFSNSRSEMNVSTLELGDSALYLCASSPGTGGLSFYNEQFFGPGTRLTVL.

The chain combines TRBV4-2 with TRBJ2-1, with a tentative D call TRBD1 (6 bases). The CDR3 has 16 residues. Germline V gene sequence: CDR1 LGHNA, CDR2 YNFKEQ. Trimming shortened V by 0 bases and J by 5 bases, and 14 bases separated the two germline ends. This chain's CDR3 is CASSQEGWGPNNEQFF. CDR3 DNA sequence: TGTGCCAGCAGCCAAGAGGGGTGGGGGCCCAACAATGAGCAGTTCTTC.

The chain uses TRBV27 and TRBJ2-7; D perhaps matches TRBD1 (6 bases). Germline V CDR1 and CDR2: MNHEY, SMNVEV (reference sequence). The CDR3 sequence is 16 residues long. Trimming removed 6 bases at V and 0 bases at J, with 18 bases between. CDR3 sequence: CASSHRARGTSYEQYF. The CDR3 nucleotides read TGTGCCAGCAGCCACAGGGCCCGGGGAACCTCCTACGAGCAGTACTTC.

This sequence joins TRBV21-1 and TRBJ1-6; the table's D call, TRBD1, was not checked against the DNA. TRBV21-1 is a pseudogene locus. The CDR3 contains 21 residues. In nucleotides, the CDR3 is TGTGCCAGCAGCAAAGGTGACAGAGGAGTATCCCCTCTGGCCCCCAATTCACCCCTCCACTTT. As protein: CASSKGDRGVSPLAPNSPLHF.

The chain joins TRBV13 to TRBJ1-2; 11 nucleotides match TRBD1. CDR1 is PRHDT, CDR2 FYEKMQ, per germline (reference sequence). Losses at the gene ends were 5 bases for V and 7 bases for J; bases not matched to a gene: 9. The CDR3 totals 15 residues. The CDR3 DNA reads TGTGCCAGCAGCCTGGGGACAGGGGGATTTCGTGGCTACACCTTC. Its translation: CASSLGTGGFRGYTF.

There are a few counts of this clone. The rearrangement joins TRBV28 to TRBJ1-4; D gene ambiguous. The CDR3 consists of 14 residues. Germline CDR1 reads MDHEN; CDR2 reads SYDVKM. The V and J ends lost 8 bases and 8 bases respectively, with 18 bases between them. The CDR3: CASRDNFPVEKLFF. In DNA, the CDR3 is TGTGCCAGCCGAGACAACTTCCCTGTCGAAAAACTGTTTTTT.

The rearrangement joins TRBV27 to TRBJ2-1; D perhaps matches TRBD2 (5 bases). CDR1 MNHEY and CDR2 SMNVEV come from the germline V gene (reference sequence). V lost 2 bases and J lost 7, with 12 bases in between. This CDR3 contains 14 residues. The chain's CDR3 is CASSLQQTGNEQFF. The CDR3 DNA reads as TGTGCCAGCAGTTTACAACAAACGGGGAATGAGCAGTTCTTC.

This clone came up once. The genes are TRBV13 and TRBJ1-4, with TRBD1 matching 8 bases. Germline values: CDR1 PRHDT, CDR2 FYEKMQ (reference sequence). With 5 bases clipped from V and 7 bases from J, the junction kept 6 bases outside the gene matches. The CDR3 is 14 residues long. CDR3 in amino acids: CASSRTGNGEKLFF. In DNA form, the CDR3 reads TGTGCCAGCAGCCGGACAGGGAACGGTGAAAAACTGTTTTTT.

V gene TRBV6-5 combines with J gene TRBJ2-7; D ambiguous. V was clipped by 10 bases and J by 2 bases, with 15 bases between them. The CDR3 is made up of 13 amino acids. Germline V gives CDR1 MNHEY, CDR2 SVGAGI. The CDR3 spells CATALTSTYEQYF. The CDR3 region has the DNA TGTGCCACAGCCCTGACAAGTACCTACGAGCAGTACTTC.

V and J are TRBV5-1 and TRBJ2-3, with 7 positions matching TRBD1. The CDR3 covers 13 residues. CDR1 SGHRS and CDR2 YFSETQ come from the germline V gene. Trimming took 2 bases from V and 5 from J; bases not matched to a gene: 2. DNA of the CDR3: TGCGCCAGCAGCTTTCGACAGGGAGATACGCAGTATTTT. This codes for CASSFRQGDTQYF. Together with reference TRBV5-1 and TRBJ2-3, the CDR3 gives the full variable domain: KAGVTQTPRYLIKTRGQQVTLSCSPISGHRSVSWYQQTPGQGLQFLFEYFSETQRNKGNFPGRFSGRQFSNSRSEMNVSTLELGDSALYLCASSFRQGDTQYFGPGTRLTVL.

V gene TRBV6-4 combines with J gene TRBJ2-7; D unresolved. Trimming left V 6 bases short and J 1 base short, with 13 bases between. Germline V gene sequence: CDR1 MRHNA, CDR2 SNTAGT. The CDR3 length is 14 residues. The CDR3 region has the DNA TGTGCCAGCAGCCAATTGCCAGGTTCCTACGAGCAGTACTTC. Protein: CASSQLPGSYEQYF.

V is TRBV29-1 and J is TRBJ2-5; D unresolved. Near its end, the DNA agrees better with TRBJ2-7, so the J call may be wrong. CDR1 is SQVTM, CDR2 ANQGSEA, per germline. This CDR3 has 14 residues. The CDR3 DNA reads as TGCAGCGTCTTAGATCGTCTTACCTCCTACGAGCAGTACTTC. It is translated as CSVLDRLTSYEQYF.

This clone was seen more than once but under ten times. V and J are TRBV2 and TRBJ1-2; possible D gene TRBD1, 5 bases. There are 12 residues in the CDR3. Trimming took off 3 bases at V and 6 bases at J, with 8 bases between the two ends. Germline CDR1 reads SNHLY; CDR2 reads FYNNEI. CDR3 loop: CASSEAGNGYTF. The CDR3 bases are TGTGCCAGCAGTGAGGCAGGGAATGGCTACACCTTC.

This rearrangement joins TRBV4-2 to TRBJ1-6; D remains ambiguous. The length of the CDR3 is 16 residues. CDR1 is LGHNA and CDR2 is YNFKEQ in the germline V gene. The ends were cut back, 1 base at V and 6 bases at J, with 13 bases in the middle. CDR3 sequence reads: CASSQGFVEGNSPLHF. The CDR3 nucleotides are TGTGCCAGCAGCCAAGGGTTTGTCGAGGGTAATTCACCCCTCCACTTT.

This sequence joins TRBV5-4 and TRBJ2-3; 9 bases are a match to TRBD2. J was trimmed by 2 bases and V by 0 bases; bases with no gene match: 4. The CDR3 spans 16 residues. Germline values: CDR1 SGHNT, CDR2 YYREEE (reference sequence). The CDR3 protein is CASSLGLAGFTDTQYF. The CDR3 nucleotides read TGTGCCAGCAGCTTGGGGCTAGCGGGATTCACAGATACGCAGTATTTT.

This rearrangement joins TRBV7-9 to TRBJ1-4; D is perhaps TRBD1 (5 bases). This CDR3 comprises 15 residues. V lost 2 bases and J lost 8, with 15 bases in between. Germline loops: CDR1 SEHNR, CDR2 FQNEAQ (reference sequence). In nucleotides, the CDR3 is TGTGCCAGCAGCTTAAATTCCAGGGAATCCGAAAAACTGTTTTTT. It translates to CASSLNSRESEKLFF.

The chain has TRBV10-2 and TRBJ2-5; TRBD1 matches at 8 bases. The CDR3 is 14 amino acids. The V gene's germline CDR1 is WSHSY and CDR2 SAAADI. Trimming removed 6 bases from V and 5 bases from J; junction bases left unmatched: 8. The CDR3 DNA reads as TGCGCCAGCAGCCCGGGACAGGCATGGGAGACCCAGTACTTC. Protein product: CASSPGQAWETQYF.

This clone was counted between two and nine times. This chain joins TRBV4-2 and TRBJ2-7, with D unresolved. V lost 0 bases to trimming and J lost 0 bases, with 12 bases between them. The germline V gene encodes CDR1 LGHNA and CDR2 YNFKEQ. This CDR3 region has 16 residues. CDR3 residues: CASSQDPDSPSYEQYF. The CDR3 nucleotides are TGTGCCAGCAGCCAAGATCCCGACTCGCCCTCCTACGAGCAGTACTTC.

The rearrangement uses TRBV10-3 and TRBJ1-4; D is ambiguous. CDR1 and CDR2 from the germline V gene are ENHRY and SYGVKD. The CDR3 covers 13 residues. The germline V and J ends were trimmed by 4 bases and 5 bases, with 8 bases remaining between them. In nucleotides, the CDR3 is TGTGCCATCAGTGGCCTCGGGAATGAAAAACTGTTTTTT. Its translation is CAISGLGNEKLFF.

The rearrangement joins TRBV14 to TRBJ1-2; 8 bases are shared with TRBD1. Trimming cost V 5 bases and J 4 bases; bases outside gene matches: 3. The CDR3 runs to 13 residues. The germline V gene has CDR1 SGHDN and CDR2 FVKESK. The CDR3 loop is CASSDRGSYGYTF. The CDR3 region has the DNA TGTGCCAGCAGCGACAGGGGCAGCTATGGCTACACCTTC.

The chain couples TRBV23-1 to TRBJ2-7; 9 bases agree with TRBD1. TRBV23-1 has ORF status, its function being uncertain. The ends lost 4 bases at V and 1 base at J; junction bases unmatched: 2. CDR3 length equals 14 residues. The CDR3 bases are TGCGCCAGCAGTCGTGGACAGGGGTCCTACGAGCAGTACTTC. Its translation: CASSRGQGSYEQYF.

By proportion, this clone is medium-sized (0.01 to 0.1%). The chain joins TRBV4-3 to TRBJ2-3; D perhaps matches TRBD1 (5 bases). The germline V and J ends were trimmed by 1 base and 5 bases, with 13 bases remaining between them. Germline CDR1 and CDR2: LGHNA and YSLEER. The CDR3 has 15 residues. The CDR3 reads CASSQGRQNIDTQYF. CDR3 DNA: TGCGCCAGCAGCCAAGGCCGACAGAACATAGATACGCAGTATTTT.

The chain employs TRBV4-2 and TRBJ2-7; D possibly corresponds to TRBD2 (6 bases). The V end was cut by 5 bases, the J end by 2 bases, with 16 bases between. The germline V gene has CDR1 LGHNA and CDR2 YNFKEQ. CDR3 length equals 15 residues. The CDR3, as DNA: TGTGCCAGCAGCTCCCTCGGGGGTCCAACCTACGAGCAGTACTTC. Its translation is CASSSLGGPTYEQYF.

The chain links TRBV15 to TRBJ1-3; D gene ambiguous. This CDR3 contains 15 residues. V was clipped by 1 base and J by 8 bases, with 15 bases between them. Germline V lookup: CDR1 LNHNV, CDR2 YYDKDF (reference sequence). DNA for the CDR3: TGTGCCACCAGCAGAGGAGCGGAAAGATTGGACACCATATATTTT. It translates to CATSRGAERLDTIYF. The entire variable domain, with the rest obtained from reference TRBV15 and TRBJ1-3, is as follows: DAMVIQNPRYQVTQFGKPVTLSCSQTLNHNVMYWYQQKSSQAPKLLFHYYDKDFNNEADTPDNFQSRRPNTSFCFLDIRSPGLGDTAMYLCATSRGAERLDTIYFGEGSWLTVV.

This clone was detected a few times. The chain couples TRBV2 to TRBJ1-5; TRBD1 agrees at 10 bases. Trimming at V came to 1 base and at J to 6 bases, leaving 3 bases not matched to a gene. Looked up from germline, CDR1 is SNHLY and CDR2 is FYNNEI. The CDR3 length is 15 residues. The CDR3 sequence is CASSEGQGAFQPQHF. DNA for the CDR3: TGTGCCAGCAGTGAAGGACAGGGGGCGTTTCAGCCCCAGCATTTT. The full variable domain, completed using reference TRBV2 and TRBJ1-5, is EPEVTQTPSHQVTQMGQEVILRCVPISNHLYFYWYRQILGQKVEFLVSFYNNEISEKSEIFDDQFSVERPDGSNFTLKIRSTKLEDSAMYFCASSEGQGAFQPQHFGDGTRLSIL.

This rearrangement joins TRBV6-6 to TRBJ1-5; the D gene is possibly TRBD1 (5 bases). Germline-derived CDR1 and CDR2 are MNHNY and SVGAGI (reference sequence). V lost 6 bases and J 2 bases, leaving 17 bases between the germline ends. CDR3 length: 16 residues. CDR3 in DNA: TGTGCCAGCAGCCTGGAAGGGGATGGAGGCAATCAGCCCCAGCATTTT. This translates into CASSLEGDGGNQPQHF.